The 18 T cell receptor beta chains in this list originate from one sample, sequenced in a study of patients and donors after allogeneic stem cell transplantation. TCRdb re-analysed the RT-PCR reads in MiXCR, keeping a single row per CDR3 protein. The table has about 960,000 distinct CDR3 sequences, approximately 18% seen once. The sample comprised blood, either unsorted or a sorted T cell fraction (not recorded which). These receptors were collected from a human donor who was either an allogeneic HSCT recipient or a stem cell or donor lymphocyte infusion donor (not recorded which). It is not recorded whose cells these are; they may come from a transplant donor.

V usage is TRBV2 and J usage is TRBJ2-1; the match to TRBD2 covers 7 bases. Trimming took 7 bases from V and 8 from J; bases not matched to a gene: 5. This CDR3 is 12 amino acids long. The V gene's germline CDR1 is SNHLY and CDR2 FYNNEI. The CDR3 bases are TGTGCCAGCATGGGAGGGACGGATGAGCAGTTCTTC. It is translated as CASMGGTDEQFF.

V and J are TRBV12-3 or TRBV12-4 and TRBJ1-1; 7 bases are shared with TRBD1. The V and J ends lost 8 bases and 5 bases, in that order; junction bases with no gene match: 11. The CDR3 totals 14 residues. The CDR3 sequence: CASHGRQGWTEAFF. CDR3 nucleotides: TGTGCCAGCCACGGTCGACAGGGTTGGACTGAAGCTTTCTTT.

J is TRBJ2-5 and V is TRBV7-2; no clear D gene. V was clipped by 5 bases and J by 4 bases, with 17 bases between them. Germline CDR1 and CDR2: SGHTA and FQGNSA. The CDR3 is made up of 15 amino acids. As DNA, the CDR3 is TGTGCCAGCAGCCGAAAGAAGGCGTGGGGAGAGACCCAGTACTTC. Translation gives CASSRKKAWGETQYF.

V is TRBV20-1 and J is TRBJ1-4; D remains ambiguous. The germline V and J ends were trimmed by 5 bases and 5 bases, with 9 bases remaining between them. This CDR3 has 12 residues. CDR1 is DFQATT and CDR2 is SNEGSKA in the germline V gene (reference sequence). The CDR3 loop is CSARSNNEKLFF. DNA of the CDR3: TGCAGTGCTCGGAGCAACAATGAAAAACTGTTTTTT.

This clonotype has a handful of counts. This sequence joins TRBV12-3 or TRBV12-4 and TRBJ1-1; D not resolved. The V end lost 5 bases, the J end lost 8 bases, and 15 bases lay between the germline ends. The CDR3 has 13 residues. The CDR3 is CASSPYSPTEAFF. CDR3 nucleotides: TGTGCCAGCAGTCCCTATTCCCCTACAGAAGCTTTCTTT.

This clonotype was seen a few times. The chain uses TRBV18 and TRBJ1-5; 8 bases are a match to TRBD1. From germline, CDR1 is KGHSH and CDR2 LQKENI. The CDR3 contains 17 residues. V lost 0 bases and J lost 4; bases outside the gene matches: 8. The chain's CDR3 is CASSPPKQGARNQPQHF. The CDR3 region has the DNA TGTGCCAGCTCACCACCGAAGCAGGGGGCGAGAAATCAGCCCCAGCATTTT.

The gene calls are TRBV5-1 and TRBJ2-5, with TRBD1 matching 9 bases. This CDR3 region has 17 residues. Germline V lookup: CDR1 SGHRS, CDR2 YFSETQ. J gave up 0 bases and V 6 bases, and 12 bases lay outside the gene matches. The CDR3 loop is CASTRTGDPWYQETQYF. For the CDR3, the DNA is TGCGCCAGCACCCGGACAGGGGACCCTTGGTACCAAGAGACCCAGTACTTC.

The chain joins TRBV7-8 to TRBJ2-1, with 10 bases aligning to TRBD2. In germline, CDR1 is SGHVS, CDR2 FQNEAQ. The CDR3 is 15 amino acids. Trimming cost V 4 bases and J 7 bases; bases outside gene matches: 7. CDR3 nucleotides: TGTGCCAGCAGCTACGGGACTAGCGAGATAAATGAGCAGTTCTTC. Translated: CASSYGTSEINEQFF.

V is TRBV9 and J is TRBJ2-3, with D unresolved. The V gene lost 0 bases and the J gene lost 2 bases, with 13 bases spanning the gap. CDR3 length equals 16 residues. Germline V gene sequence: CDR1 SGDLS, CDR2 YYNGEE. CDR3 sequence reads: CASSVGSPSNTDTQYF. The CDR3 nucleotides read TGTGCCAGCAGCGTAGGCAGCCCGTCTAACACAGATACGCAGTATTTT.

This clonotype was observed a handful of times. The chain employs TRBV7-6 and TRBJ2-5; D remains unclear. The CDR3 has 13 amino acids. Germline V gene lookup returns CDR1 SGHVS and CDR2 FNYEAQ. Trimming took off 1 base at V and 7 bases at J, with 10 bases between the two ends. The CDR3 nucleotides are TGTGCCAGCAGCTTAGTAGAGGAAGGGACCCAGTACTTC. It codes for CASSLVEEGTQYF.

J is TRBJ1-2 and V is TRBV27; D is uncertain. Looked up from germline, CDR1 is MNHEY and CDR2 is SMNVEV (reference sequence). Trimming took 2 bases from V and 5 from J, leaving 15 bases between them. The CDR3 spans 15 residues. CDR3 coding DNA: TGTGCCAGCAGTTTAGCCCCCGACGCGGGGTATGGCTACACCTTC. Protein product: CASSLAPDAGYGYTF.

The chain is built from TRBV7-2 and TRBJ1-2; tentative D call: TRBD1 (5 bases). This CDR3 spans 15 amino acids. Germline CDR1 and CDR2: SGHTA and FQGNSA. Trimming removed 1 base at V and 3 bases at J, with 12 bases between. CDR3 loop: CASSLEGRGHYGYTF. The CDR3 DNA sequence: TGTGCCAGCAGCTTAGAAGGACGGGGCCACTATGGCTACACCTTC.

The chain links TRBV5-1 to TRBJ2-7; 9 bases fit TRBD1. V lost 3 bases, J lost 2 bases, and 6 bases stayed unmatched. Looked up from germline, CDR1 is SGHRS and CDR2 is YFSETQ. The CDR3 totals 15 residues. The CDR3 DNA follows: TGCGCCAGCAGCTCCGGTAGGGACAGGGCCTACGAGCAGTACTTC. Translated: CASSSGRDRAYEQYF.

This clonotype was counted ten times or more. The genes are TRBV6-2 or TRBV6-3 and TRBJ2-7, with D unresolved. Trimming cost V 4 bases and J 3 bases, with 7 bases left between them. This CDR3 contains 12 residues. Germline loops: CDR1 MNHEY, CDR2 SVGEGT. For the CDR3, the DNA is TGTGCCAGCAGTTCCCCTGGCTACGAGCAGTACTTC. This encodes CASSSPGYEQYF.

This rearrangement joins TRBV6-1 to TRBJ1-1; 11 bases are shared with TRBD1. The germline V gene encodes CDR1 MNHNS and CDR2 SASEGT. This CDR3 region has 14 residues. V lost 5 bases to trimming and J lost 4 bases; unmatched junction nucleotides: 3. The CDR3 protein is CASSHGTGGTEAFF. Written as DNA, the CDR3 is TGTGCCAGCAGTCATGGGACAGGGGGCACTGAAGCTTTCTTT.

This clonotype was counted between two and nine times. This chain links TRBV5-1 with TRBJ2-7, with D possibly being TRBD1 (6 bases). The CDR3 is made up of 14 amino acids. Germline CDR1 is SGHRS and CDR2 is YFSETQ. Between the trimmed V and J ends, which lost 8 bases and 2 bases, there was a span of 17 bases. The CDR3 sequence is CASSPGDLPYEQYF. CDR3 in DNA: TGCGCCAGTAGTCCAGGGGACCTACCCTACGAGCAGTACTTC.

CDR3: CASRTGVLLYTF. The CDR3 DNA is TGTGCCAGCAGAACAGGTGTTCTGTTATACACCTTC. This chain connects TRBV7-9 to TRBJ1-2, with a tentative D call TRBD1 (5 bases). This CDR3 is built from 12 residues. Germline CDR1 and CDR2: SEHNR and FQNEAQ (reference sequence). V was clipped by 6 bases and J by 11 bases, with 16 bases between them.

The chain is built from TRBV20-1 and TRBJ2-4, with D hard to call. This CDR3 region has 14 residues. From germline, CDR1 is DFQATT and CDR2 SNEGSKA (reference sequence). Deletions cut 1 base from V and 0 bases from J, with 7 bases between. CDR3 sequence (DNA): TGCAGTGCTAGAGGTGGGGTAGCCAAAAACATTCAGTACTTC. Translating it yields CSARGGVAKNIQYF.